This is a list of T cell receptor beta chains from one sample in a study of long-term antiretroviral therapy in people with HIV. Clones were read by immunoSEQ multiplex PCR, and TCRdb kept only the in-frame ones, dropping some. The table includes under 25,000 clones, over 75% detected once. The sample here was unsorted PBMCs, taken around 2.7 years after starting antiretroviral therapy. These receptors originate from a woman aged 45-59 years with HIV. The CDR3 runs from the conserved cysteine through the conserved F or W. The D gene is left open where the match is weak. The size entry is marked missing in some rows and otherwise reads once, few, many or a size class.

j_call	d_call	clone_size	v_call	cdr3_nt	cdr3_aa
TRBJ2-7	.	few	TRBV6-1	TGTGCCAGCAATACCTTGGGGGTCACCTACGAGCAGTACTTC	CASNTLGVTYEQYF
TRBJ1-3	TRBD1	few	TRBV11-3	TGTGCCAGCAGCGACGACAGGGCTGGAAACACCATATATTTT	CASSDDRAGNTIYF
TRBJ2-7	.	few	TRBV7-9	TGTGCCAGCAGACCGGGCAGCGCAATCGAGCAGTACTTC	CASRPGSAIEQYF
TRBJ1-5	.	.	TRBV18	TGTGCCAGCTCACCAGGACCCGTGACTCAGCCCCAGCATTTT	CASSPGPVTQPQHF
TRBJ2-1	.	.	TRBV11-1	TGTGCCAGCAGCTTAGGGGGGGAAAATGAGCAGTTCTTC	CASSLGGENEQFF
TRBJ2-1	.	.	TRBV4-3	TGCGCCAGCAGCCAAGACGAGGGACTTATTACGGGGCAGTTCTTC	CASSQDEGLITGQFF
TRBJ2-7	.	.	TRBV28	TGTGCCAGCAGCCTAGAAGGGCCCGTTCGCTACGAGCAGTACTTC	CASSLEGPVRYEQYF
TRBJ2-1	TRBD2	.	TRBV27	TGTGCCAGCAGCCTGCTAGCGGGAGTTAGCGATGAGCAGTTCTTC	CASSLLAGVSDEQFF
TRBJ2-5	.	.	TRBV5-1	TGCGCCAGCAGCTCAGGTACAGGAGCTGAAGAGACCCAGTACTTC	CASSSGTGAEETQYF
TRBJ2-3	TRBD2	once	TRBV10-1	TGCGCCAGCAGGGGGGACGGGACTAGCGGGAGGGCCGTCGCAGATACGCAGTATTTT	CASRGDGTSGRAVADTQYF
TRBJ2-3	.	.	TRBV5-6	TGTGCCAGCAGCTATAAGACTAGTGGGAGCACAGATACGCAGTATTTT	CASSYKTSGSTDTQYF
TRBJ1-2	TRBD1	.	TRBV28	TGTGCCAGCAGTTTAGGGGGACAGGGGGGCTACACCTTC	CASSLGGQGGYTF
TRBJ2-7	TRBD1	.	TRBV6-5	TGTGCCAGCAGTTACTCTGACAGGGGAACCTACGAGCAGTACTTC	CASSYSDRGTYEQYF
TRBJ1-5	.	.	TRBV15	TGTGCCACCAGCAAAAACCGGGACAGCAATCAGCCCCAGCATTTT	CATSKNRDSNQPQHF
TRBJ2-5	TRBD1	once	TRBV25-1	TGTGCCAGCAGTGGGCAGGGGGCCGGAGAGACCCAGTACTTC	CASSGQGAGETQYF
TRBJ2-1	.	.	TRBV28	TGTGCCAGCAGTTCCCGCGGTAAGCGGAGGGGTGAGCAGTTCTTC	CASSSRGKRRGEQFF
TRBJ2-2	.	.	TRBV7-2	TGTGCCAGCAGCTTAAATCCAGGACTCAACACCGGGGAGCTGTTTTTT	CASSLNPGLNTGELFF
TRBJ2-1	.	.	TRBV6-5	TGTGCCAGCAGTTTATCCTCCTACAATGAGCAGTTCTTC	CASSLSSYNEQFF
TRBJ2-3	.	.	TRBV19	TGTGCCAGTACCAGCGGGAGCACAGATACGCAGTATTTT	CASTSGSTDTQYF
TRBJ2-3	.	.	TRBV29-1	TGCAGCGTTTTTCGAGGCCTCACAGATACGCAGTATTTT	CSVFRGLTDTQYF
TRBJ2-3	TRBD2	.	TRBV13	TGTGCCAGCAGCGCGGGACTAGCGGGAGATCTGTCAGATACGCAGTATTTT	CASSAGLAGDLSDTQYF
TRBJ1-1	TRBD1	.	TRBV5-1	TGCGCCAGCAGCCTTGACAGGGCGACCACTGAAGCTTTCTTT	CASSLDRATTEAFF
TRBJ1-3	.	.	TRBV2	TGTGCCAGCTGTGCGGGTCCTGGAAACACCATATATTTT	CASCAGPGNTIYF
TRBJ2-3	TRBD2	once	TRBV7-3	TGTGCCAGCACCCGAGCGGGAGCCGTCACAGATACGCAGTATTTT	CASTRAGAVTDTQYF
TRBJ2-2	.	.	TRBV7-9	TGTGCCAGCAGCAACCGGGACTTAGTTAGCGGTACCGGGGAGCTGTTTTTT	CASSNRDLVSGTGELFF
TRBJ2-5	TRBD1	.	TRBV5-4	TGTGCCAGCATCATACAGGGGGCCGAGACCCAGTACTTC	CASIIQGAETQYF
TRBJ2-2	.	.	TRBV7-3	TGTGCCAGCAGCCCTACAGGGAACACCGGGGAGCTGTTTTTT	CASSPTGNTGELFF
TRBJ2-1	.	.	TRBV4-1	TGCGCCAGCAGCCAAGATCGGCTCAGCTCCTACAATGAGCAGTTCTTC	CASSQDRLSSYNEQFF
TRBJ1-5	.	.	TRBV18	TGTGCCAGCTCACGGGTGCCGTTCAATCAGCCCCAGCATTTT	CASSRVPFNQPQHF
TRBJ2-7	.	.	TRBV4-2	TGTGCCAGCAGCCAAGAGGAAGGGTTAGAGCAGTACTTC	CASSQEEGLEQYF
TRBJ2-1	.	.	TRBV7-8	TGTGCCAGCAGCTTGGCTACTAGTCGGGTTTTGGGTGAGCAGTTCTTC	CASSLATSRVLGEQFF
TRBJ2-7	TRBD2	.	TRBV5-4	TGTGCCAGCAGCGCTGGAGCAGGTTGGGGGGGGGAAGGCCACGAGCAGTACTTC	CASSAGAGWGGEGHEQYF
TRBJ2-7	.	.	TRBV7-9	TGTGCCAGCAGCCCTATGACGGACAGTTACTACGAGCAGTACTTC	CASSPMTDSYYEQYF
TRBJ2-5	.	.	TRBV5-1	TGCGCCAGCACCCGAAGTTCGAGTGGTGAGGAGACCCAGTACTTC	CASTRSSSGEETQYF
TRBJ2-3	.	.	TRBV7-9	TGTGCCAGCAGCTTAGTAGCCGCAGATACGCAGTATTTT	CASSLVAADTQYF
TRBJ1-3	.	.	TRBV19	TGTGCCAGTAGTATCCCGGACAGCTCTGGAAACACCATATATTTT	CASSIPDSSGNTIYF
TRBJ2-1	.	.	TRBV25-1	TGTGCCAGCAGTGAATTCACCAATGAGCAGTTCTTC	CASSEFTNEQFF
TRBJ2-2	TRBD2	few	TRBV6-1	TGTGCCAGCCGGGGAGGGGCCGGGGAGCTGTTTTTT	CASRGGAGELFF
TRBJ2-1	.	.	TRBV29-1	TGCAGCGTTGTAGATTACAATGAGCAGTTCTTC	CSVVDYNEQFF
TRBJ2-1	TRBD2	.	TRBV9	TGTGCCAGCAACGTAGCGGGAGCGAGGAATGAGCAGTTCTTC	CASNVAGARNEQFF
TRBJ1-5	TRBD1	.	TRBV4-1	TGCGCCAGCAGCCAAGGACCGACAGGGAGCAATCAGCCCCAGCATTTT	CASSQGPTGSNQPQHF
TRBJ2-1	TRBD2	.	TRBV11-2	TGTGCCAGCAGCCCAACCGGGACTAGCGGAAGCCGCTACAATGAGCAGTTCTTC	CASSPTGTSGSRYNEQFF
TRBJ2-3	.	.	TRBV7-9	TGTGCCATACGGGACGGTAGCACAGATACGCAGTATTTT	CAIRDGSTDTQYF
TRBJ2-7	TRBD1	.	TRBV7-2	TGTGCCAGCAGACAGGGGGCGGGGGTCGAGCAGTACTTC	CASRQGAGVEQYF
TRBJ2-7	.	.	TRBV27	TGTGCCAGCAGTCGAAGCTCGCTACCTTACGAGCAGTACTTC	CASSRSSLPYEQYF
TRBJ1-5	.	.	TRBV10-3	TGTGCCATCAGTACAGGAATCAATCAGCCCCAGCATTTT	CAISTGINQPQHF
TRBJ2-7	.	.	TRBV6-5	TGTGCCAGCAGTTACGGGGGGACCTACGAGCAGTACTTC	CASSYGGTYEQYF
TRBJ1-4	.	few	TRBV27	TGTGCCAGCAGGGGGCACGGGACTGCCGAAAAACTGTTTTTT	CASRGHGTAEKLFF
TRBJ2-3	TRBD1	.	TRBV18	TGTGCCAGCTCACCCGTCCGGGACAGGGGGCTCACAGATACGCAGTATTTT	CASSPVRDRGLTDTQYF
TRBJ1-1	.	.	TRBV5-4	TGTGCCAGCAGCTCGGACAGCTTGAACACTGAAGCTTTCTTT	CASSSDSLNTEAFF
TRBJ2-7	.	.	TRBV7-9	TGTGCCAGCAGCTTAGAAAATTCCTACGAGCAGTACTTC	CASSLENSYEQYF
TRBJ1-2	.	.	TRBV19	TGTGCCAGTAGTGGCCGAACCTATGGCTACACCTTC	CASSGRTYGYTF
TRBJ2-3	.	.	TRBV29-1	TGCAGCCTCAGTCGTGGGGAAAACACAGATACGCAGTATTTT	CSLSRGENTDTQYF
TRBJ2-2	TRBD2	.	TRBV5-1	TGCGCCAGCAGCCTCCGGGCGGGAGGCACCGGGGAGCTGTTTTTT	CASSLRAGGTGELFF
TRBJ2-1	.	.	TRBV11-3	TGTGCCAGCAGCTCGACAGTCAATGAGCAGTTCTTC	CASSSTVNEQFF
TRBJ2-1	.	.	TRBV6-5	TGTGCCAGCAGTTATATGGCGTCGGATGAGCAGTTCTTC	CASSYMASDEQFF
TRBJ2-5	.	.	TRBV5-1	TGCGCCAGCAGCTTGGTACAGGTCCAAGAGACCCAGTACTTC	CASSLVQVQETQYF
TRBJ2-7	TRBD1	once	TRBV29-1	TGCAGCGCCTCCGGGTGGGGACAGGGGATCTACGAGCAGTACTTC	CSASGWGQGIYEQYF
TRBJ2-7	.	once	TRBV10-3	TGTGCCATCAGTGACTACACAGGTCCGGCGGCTTATAAGCGAACTGGCTACGAGCAGTACTTC	CAISDYTGPAAYKRTGYEQYF